Many counts were recorded for the clone carrying this TCR beta chain. The entry originates in a study of T cell repertoires in cytomegalovirus infection. Whole-study context: Public signatures in TCR beta pointed to CMV infection and matching HLA type.

J was trimmed by 0 bases and V by 6 bases; bases with no gene match: 7. The CDR3 loop spans 15 amino acids. TCRdb analysed the reads with MiXCR anew, one entry per CDR3 protein. Of roughly 300,000 distinct CDR3 sequences listed, roughly 26% were seen once; the top ten hold about 14%. This TCR came from a human donor in good health (CMV status not recorded). Some clones in this sample may be carry-over from other donors' samples. Sequencing was carried out using PBMCs. V and J are TRBV12-3 or TRBV12-4 and TRBJ1-1, with 7 bases matching TRBD1. CDR3 in amino acids: CASSPRQGLNTEAFF. The CDR3 nucleotides are TGTGCCAGCAGCCCGCGACAGGGTTTGAACACTGAAGCTTTCTTT.